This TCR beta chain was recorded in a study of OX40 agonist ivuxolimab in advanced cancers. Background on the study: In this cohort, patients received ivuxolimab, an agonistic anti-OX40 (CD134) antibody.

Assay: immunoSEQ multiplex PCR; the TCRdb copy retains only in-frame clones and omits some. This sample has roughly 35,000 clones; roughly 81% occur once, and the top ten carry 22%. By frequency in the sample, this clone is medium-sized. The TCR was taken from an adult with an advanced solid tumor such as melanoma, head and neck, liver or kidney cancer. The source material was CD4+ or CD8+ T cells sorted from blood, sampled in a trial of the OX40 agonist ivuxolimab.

The chain's CDR3 is CASSQSVPGQAMVNEQYF. The CDR3 DNA follows: TGTGCCAGCAGCCAATCCGTCCCGGGACAGGCTATGGTCAACGAGCAGTACTTC. V and J are TRBV4-2 and TRBJ2-7; TRBD1 matches 8 bases. The CDR3 is 18 amino acids. CDR1 and CDR2 from the germline V gene are LGHNA and YNFKEQ. J gave up 5 bases and V 2 bases, and 17 bases lay outside the gene matches.